These 17 T cell receptor beta chains originate from one sample sequenced in a study of cytomegalovirus exposure and HLA in healthy donors. TCRdb's table, derived via immunoSEQ multiplex PCR, lists solely in-frame clones and lacks some. The data contain 100,000 to 150,000 clones, roughly 95% of them singletons. Input material: PBMCs. These receptors were collected from a man aged 18 to 29 in good health and CMV-seronegative.

About this clone: The junction and the germline gene differ at one end; a read error may be behind it. The V call is TRBV7-7, the J call TRBJ2-3, with a tentative D call TRBD2 (5 bases). The germline V gene encodes CDR1 SSHAT and CDR2 FNYEAQ (reference sequence). The CDR3 contains 15 residues. This CDR3 is CASSLGLRGTDTQYF. DNA for the CDR3: TGTGCTAGCAGCTTAGGACTCAGAGGCACAGATACGCAGTATTTT.

The rearrangement joins TRBV5-4 to TRBJ2-7, with 15 positions matching TRBD2. The CDR3 consists of 16 residues. Trimming at V came to 4 bases and at J to 3 bases, leaving 5 bases not matched to a gene. Germline lookup yields CDR1 SGHNT and CDR2 YYREEE (reference sequence). CDR3 nucleotides: TGTGCCAGCAGCCCGGGACTAGCGGGAGGCTACTACGAGCAGTACTTC. Encoded protein: CASSPGLAGGYYEQYF.

This clone was observed a handful of times. The chain joins TRBV9 to TRBJ2-3; 12 bases align to TRBD2. The ends lost 4 bases at V and 2 bases at J; junction bases unmatched: 5. CDR1 and CDR2 from the germline V gene are SGDLS and YYNGEE. The CDR3 runs to 16 residues. The CDR3 is CASSPASGRDTDTQYF. The CDR3 DNA follows: TGTGCCAGCAGCCCCGCTAGCGGGAGGGACACAGATACGCAGTATTTT.

The chain has TRBV5-6 and TRBJ2-7; D may be TRBD1 (6 bases). Germline assignment: CDR1 SGHDT and CDR2 YYEEEE. Trimming took off 2 bases at V and 6 bases at J, with 9 bases between the two ends. This CDR3 comprises 12 residues. The CDR3 coding sequence is TGTGCCAGCAGCTTTCAGGGGACCGAGCAGTACTTC. Translating gives CASSFQGTEQYF.

The chain uses TRBV7-2 and TRBJ2-5; D not resolved. With 5 bases removed from V and 5 bases from J, the gap between germline ends came to 9 bases. The CDR3 is 12 amino acids. Germline assignment: CDR1 SGHTA and CDR2 FQGNSA. The CDR3 protein is CASSPTRETQYF. CDR3 sequence (DNA): TGTGCCAGCAGCCCCACCCGGGAGACCCAGTACTTC.

This CDR3 reads CASSQERGQGPYNEQFF. The CDR3 nucleotides read TGCGCCAGCAGCCAAGAAAGAGGACAGGGCCCCTACAATGAGCAGTTCTTC. The gene calls are TRBV4-3 and TRBJ2-1; 8 positions match TRBD1. Germline-derived CDR1 and CDR2 are LGHNA and YSLEER. This CDR3 contains 17 residues. Losses at the gene ends were 0 bases for V and 2 bases for J; bases not matched to a gene: 6.

The chain uses TRBV6-6 and TRBJ1-5; 7 nucleotides agree with TRBD1. This CDR3 is 15 amino acids long. Per germline, CDR1 MNHNY and CDR2 SVGAGI (reference sequence). V was pared by 2 bases and J by 4 bases, with 5 bases of the junction left unmatched. The CDR3 reads CASSYVQGGNQPQHF. DNA for the CDR3: TGTGCCAGCAGTTACGTCCAGGGGGGAAATCAGCCCCAGCATTTT.

V and J are TRBV9 and TRBJ2-2, with 9 bases matching TRBD2. Germline CDR1 and CDR2: SGDLS and YYNGEE. V shed 6 bases and J 1 base; nucleotides not matched to a gene: 7. The CDR3 totals 16 residues. The CDR3 here is CASTRAGGVNTGELFF. Written as DNA, the CDR3 is TGTGCCAGCACCCGAGCGGGAGGTGTGAACACCGGGGAGCTGTTTTTT.

The CDR3 sequence: CASSQSYERGRSYNEQFF. The CDR3 DNA is TGCGCCAGCAGCCAATCGTACGAGCGGGGACGCTCCTACAATGAGCAGTTCTTC. The rearrangement uses TRBV4-3 and TRBJ2-1, with 7 bases lining up with TRBD2. CDR1 LGHNA and CDR2 YSLEER come from the germline V gene. V lost 2 bases, J lost 0 bases, and 10 bases stayed unmatched. This CDR3 region has 18 residues.

The genes are TRBV2 and TRBJ2-7; weak D call: TRBD2 (5 bases). V was cut by 5 bases and J by 0 bases, with 17 bases left in between. Germline CDR1 and CDR2: SNHLY and FYNNEI. This CDR3 has 16 amino acids. The CDR3 loop is CASSLEGGSISYEQYF. In nucleotides, the CDR3 is TGTGCCAGCAGTCTCGAGGGCGGCTCAATCTCCTACGAGCAGTACTTC.

The V and J genes are TRBV15 and TRBJ1-4; 9 positions agree with TRBD1. The CDR3 is 15 residues long. Trimming took 3 bases from V and 4 from J; bases not matched to a gene: 3. The germline gives CDR1 LNHNV, CDR2 YYDKDF (reference sequence). The CDR3 loop is CATSRGTGNNEKLFF. The CDR3 DNA reads as TGTGCCACCAGCAGGGGGACAGGGAATAATGAAAAACTGTTTTTT.

This chain connects TRBV7-9 to TRBJ2-2; tentative D call: TRBD2 (6 bases). Germline V lookup: CDR1 SEHNR, CDR2 FQNEAQ (reference sequence). Between the trimmed V and J ends, which lost 5 bases and 1 base, there was a span of 11 bases. The CDR3 extends over 15 amino acids. DNA for the CDR3: TGTGCCAGCAGCCCGCGGGACTTGAACACCGGGGAGCTGTTTTTT. Protein sequence: CASSPRDLNTGELFF.

The chain has TRBV5-4 and TRBJ2-3; D perhaps matches TRBD2 (6 bases). The CDR3 extends over 15 amino acids. CDR1 and CDR2 (germline): SGHNT, YYREEE (reference sequence). V lost 5 bases, J lost 13 bases, and 26 bases lay in between. For the CDR3, the DNA is TGTGCCAGCAGAACTTGGGGCCCCCCATGGACTAAAGAGTATTTT. Residues: CASRTWGPPWTKEYF.

This chain connects TRBV28 to TRBJ1-2; D call uncertain. The germline V gene encodes CDR1 MDHEN and CDR2 SYDVKM. Trimming pared 5 bases from V and 8 bases from J, leaving 12 bases between. This CDR3 is built from 12 residues. CDR3 nucleotides: TGTGCCAGCAGTCGGGTCAAAAAGGGCTACACCTTC. Its protein product is CASSRVKKGYTF.

This chain connects TRBV6-6 to TRBJ2-3; no definite D call. V was clipped by 5 bases and J by 4 bases, with 7 bases between them. The CDR3 is made up of 12 amino acids. Per the germline V gene, CDR1 is MNHNY and CDR2 is SVGAGI (reference sequence). Here the CDR3 reads CASSHRADTQYF. The CDR3 region has the DNA TGTGCCAGCAGTCACAGAGCAGATACGCAGTATTTT.

The rearrangement links TRBV7-6 to TRBJ2-3; 13 bases agree with TRBD2. V was pared by 6 bases and J by 4 bases, with 10 bases of the junction left unmatched. CDR3 size: 17 residues. Germline V gene sequence: CDR1 SGHVS, CDR2 FNYEAQ. The DNA of the CDR3 is TGTGCCAGCAGAGAGGGACTAGCGGGAAGGGGGGCAGATACGCAGTATTTT. It specifies CASREGLAGRGADTQYF. Together with reference TRBV7-6 and TRBJ2-3, the CDR3 gives the full variable domain: GAGVSQSPRYKVTKRGQDVALRCDPISGHVSLYWYRQALGQGPEFLTYFNYEAQQDKSGLPNDRFSAERPEGSISTLTIQRTEQRDSAMYRCASREGLAGRGADTQYFGPGTRLTVL.

The CDR3 protein is CASSPGLTGDYGYTF. The CDR3 DNA follows: TGTGCCAGCAGTCCAGGCTTGACCGGGGACTATGGCTACACCTTC. The chain employs TRBV7-3 and TRBJ1-2; D is uncertain. The V end was cut by 6 bases, the J end by 3 bases, with 17 bases between. The CDR3 length is 15 residues. From germline, CDR1 is SGHTA and CDR2 FQGTGA.